This TCR beta chain appears in the sequencing data of a study of cytomegalovirus exposure and HLA in healthy donors. General observations from the study: A list of approximately 160 TCR beta chains associated with cytomegalovirus was given. Analysis performed later showed TCR beta chains linked to HLA being more clonally expanded than equally common others. Presence/absence analyses supposed approximately even sequencing depth among donors.

This CDR3 contains 13 residues. Germline V gives CDR1 SGHDT, CDR2 YYEEEE. Trimming took off 2 bases at V and 7 bases at J, with 13 bases between the two ends. With 60 Vbeta and 13 Jbeta primers, the PCR was carried out. The table came from immunoSEQ multiplex PCR; TCRdb's copy has only in-frame clones and leaves some out. Among approximately 130,000 clones, about 85% were seen once, and the ten largest hold about 7%. A note on this clone: The antigen remains unidentified.

The receptor was derived from a woman in her 30s in good health and CMV-seropositive. The chain joins TRBV5-6 to TRBJ2-7; TRBD2 is a possible D gene (6 bases). Sequencing input: PBMCs. The CDR3 region has the DNA TGTGCCAGCAGCTTAAGGCGGAGGGGAGAGCAGTACTTC. Protein product: CASSLRRRGEQYF.